This T cell receptor (beta chain) was captured in a study of blood T cells in healthy people across ages. On this clonotype: The junction does not match germline at one end; this may be a read error.

The CDR3 contains 16 residues. Around 10 milliliters of peripheral blood were drawn from each donor. Together with a sample-barcoded 5' primer, a J-beta primer mix was included in a second PCR lasting about 7 to 11 cycles. TCRdb independently ran MiXCR on the 5' RACE reads; one entry per CDR3 protein. The repertoire includes about 930,000 distinct CDR3 sequences, almost 30% of them detected once, and roughly 10% sits in the top ten. These data are also associated with another study on T cells of mothers and their children. In that study: Barcodes for each sample and 2-4 random nucleotides were added by the M1S primer used in the second PCR. It was observed that no persistent microchimeric T cell clones could be detected.

V and J are TRBV12-3 or TRBV12-4 and TRBJ2-3, with 9 positions matching TRBD1. The material sequenced was blood. This TCR derives from a woman aged 40 to 50 in good health. CDR3 loop: CASSSYGQGFADTRYF. As DNA, the CDR3 is TGTGCCAGCAGTTCCTACGGACAGGGGTTTGCAGATACGCGGTATTTT.